Listed here is a single T cell receptor beta chain. The target antigen is unknown. Using immunoSEQ multiplex PCR, the repertoire was profiled, and TCRdb retains in-frame clones only, with some absent. The sample has about 130,000 clones; over 90% are singletons. The CDR3 is 12 amino acids. Trimming took off 4 bases at V and 2 bases at J, with 6 bases between the two ends. These data belong to a study of T cell responses to AZD1222 COVID-19 vaccine. Findings and caveats of the study: Of the AZD1222 recipients, only six were seropositive at baseline.

This clonotype was sampled from an adult in good health. The sequenced sample was peripheral blood, obtained on day 0 of AZD1222 vaccination. The gene calls are TRBV12-3 or TRBV12-4 and TRBJ2-7; D is undetermined. In DNA, the CDR3 is TGTGCCAGCAGTTCAACAGCCTACGAGCAGTACTTC. Protein: CASSSTAYEQYF.